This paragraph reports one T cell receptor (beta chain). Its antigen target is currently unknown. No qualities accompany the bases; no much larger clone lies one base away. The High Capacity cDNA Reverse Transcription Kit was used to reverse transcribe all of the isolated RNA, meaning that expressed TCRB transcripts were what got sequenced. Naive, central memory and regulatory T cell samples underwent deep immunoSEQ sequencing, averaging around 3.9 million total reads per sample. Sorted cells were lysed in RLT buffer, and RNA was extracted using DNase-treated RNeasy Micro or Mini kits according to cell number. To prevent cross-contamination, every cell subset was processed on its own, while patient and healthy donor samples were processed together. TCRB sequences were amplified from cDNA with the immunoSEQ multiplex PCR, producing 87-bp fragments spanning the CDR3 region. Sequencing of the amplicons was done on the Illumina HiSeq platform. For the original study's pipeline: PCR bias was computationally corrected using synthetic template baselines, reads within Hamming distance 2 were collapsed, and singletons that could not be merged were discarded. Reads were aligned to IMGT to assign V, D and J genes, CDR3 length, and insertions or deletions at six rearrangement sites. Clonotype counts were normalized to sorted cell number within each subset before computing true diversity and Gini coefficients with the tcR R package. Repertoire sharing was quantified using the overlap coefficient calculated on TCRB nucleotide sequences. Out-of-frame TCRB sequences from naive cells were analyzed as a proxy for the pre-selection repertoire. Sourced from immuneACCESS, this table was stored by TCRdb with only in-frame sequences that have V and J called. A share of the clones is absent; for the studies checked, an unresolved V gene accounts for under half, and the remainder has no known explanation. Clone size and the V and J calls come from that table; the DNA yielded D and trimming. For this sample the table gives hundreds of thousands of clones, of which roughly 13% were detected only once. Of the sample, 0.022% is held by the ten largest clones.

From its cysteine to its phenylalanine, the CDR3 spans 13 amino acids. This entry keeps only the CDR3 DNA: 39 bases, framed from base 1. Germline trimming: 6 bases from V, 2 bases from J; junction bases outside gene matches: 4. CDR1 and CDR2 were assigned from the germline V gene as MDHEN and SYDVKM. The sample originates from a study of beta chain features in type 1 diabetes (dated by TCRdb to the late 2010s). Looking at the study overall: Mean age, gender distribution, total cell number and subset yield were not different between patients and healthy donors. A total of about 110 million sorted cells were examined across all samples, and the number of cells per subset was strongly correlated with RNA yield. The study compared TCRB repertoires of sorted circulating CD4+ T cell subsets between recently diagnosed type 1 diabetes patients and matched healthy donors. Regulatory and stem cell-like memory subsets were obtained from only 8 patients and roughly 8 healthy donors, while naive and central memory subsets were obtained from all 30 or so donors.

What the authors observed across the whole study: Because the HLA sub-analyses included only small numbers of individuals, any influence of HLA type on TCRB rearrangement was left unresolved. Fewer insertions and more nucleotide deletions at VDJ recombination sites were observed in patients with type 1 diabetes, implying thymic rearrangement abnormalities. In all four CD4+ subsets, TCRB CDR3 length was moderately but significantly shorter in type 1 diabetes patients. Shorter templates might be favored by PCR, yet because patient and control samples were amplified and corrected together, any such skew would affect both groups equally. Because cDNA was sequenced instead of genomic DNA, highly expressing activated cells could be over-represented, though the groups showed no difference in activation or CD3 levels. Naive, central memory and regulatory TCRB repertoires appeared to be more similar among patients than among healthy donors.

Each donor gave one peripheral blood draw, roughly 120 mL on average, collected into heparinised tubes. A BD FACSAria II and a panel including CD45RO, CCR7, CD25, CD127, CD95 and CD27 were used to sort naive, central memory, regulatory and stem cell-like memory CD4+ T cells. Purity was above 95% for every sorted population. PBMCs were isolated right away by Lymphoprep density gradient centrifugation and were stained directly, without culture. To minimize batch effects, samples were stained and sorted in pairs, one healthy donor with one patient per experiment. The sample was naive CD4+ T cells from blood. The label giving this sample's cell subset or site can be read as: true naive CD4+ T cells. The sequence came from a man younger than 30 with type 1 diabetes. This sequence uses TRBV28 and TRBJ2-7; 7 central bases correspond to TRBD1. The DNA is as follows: TGTGCCAGCAGGTCGGGACAGACCTACGAGCAGTACTTC. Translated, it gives CASRSGQTYEQYF. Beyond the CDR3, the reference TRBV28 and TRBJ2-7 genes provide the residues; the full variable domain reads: DVKVTQSSRYLVKRTGEKVFLECVQDMDHENMFWYRQDPGLGLRLIYFSYDVKMKEKGDIPEGYSVSREKKERFSLILESASTNQTSMYLCASRSGQTYEQYFGPGTRLTVT.